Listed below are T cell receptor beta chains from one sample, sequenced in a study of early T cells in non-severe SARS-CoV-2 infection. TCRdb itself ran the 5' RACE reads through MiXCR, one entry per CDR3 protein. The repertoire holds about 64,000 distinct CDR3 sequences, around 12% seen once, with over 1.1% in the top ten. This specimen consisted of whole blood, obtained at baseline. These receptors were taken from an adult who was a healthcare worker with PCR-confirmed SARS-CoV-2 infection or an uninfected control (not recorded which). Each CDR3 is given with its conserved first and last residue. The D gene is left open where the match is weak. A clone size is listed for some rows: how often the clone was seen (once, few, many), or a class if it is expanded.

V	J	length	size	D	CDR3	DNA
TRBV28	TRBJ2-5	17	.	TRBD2	CASSEQLGLAGGETQYF	TGTGCCAGCAGTGAACAGTTGGGACTAGCGGGAGGAGAGACCCAGTACTTC
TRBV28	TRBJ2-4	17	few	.	CASSSPGGSLAKNIQYF	TGTGCCAGCAGTTCGCCTGGGGGATCTTTAGCCAAAAACATTCAGTACTTC
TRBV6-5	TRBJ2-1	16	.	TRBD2	CASSPRTSGRSDEQFF	TGTGCCAGCAGTCCACGGACTAGCGGGAGGTCAGATGAGCAGTTCTTC
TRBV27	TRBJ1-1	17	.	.	CASSPRNRGQGSTEAFF	TGTGCCAGCAGCCCAAGGAATAGGGGTCAGGGGAGCACTGAAGCTTTCTTT
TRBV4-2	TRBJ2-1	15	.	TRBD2	CASSLHRGEVGEQFF	TGTGCCAGCAGCCTACACCGGGGGGAGGTTGGAGAGCAGTTCTTC
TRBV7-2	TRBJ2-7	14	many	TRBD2	CASSWGTSGGEQYF	TGTGCCAGCAGCTGGGGGACTAGCGGGGGCGAGCAGTACTTC
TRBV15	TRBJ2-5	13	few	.	CATSRAYLETQYF	TGTGCCACCAGCAGAGCTTACCTTGAGACCCAGTACTTC
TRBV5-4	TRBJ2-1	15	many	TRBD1	CASSLDRGPYNEQFF	TGTGCCAGCAGCTTGGACAGGGGCCCTTACAATGAGCAGTTCTTC
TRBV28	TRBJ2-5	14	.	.	CASSPRDWRETQYF	TGTGCCAGCAGTCCACGGGACTGGCGAGAGACCCAGTACTTC
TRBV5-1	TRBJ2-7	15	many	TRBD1	CASSLGGGLAYEQYF	TGCGCCAGCAGCTTGGGAGGGGGCCTCGCCTACGAGCAGTACTTC